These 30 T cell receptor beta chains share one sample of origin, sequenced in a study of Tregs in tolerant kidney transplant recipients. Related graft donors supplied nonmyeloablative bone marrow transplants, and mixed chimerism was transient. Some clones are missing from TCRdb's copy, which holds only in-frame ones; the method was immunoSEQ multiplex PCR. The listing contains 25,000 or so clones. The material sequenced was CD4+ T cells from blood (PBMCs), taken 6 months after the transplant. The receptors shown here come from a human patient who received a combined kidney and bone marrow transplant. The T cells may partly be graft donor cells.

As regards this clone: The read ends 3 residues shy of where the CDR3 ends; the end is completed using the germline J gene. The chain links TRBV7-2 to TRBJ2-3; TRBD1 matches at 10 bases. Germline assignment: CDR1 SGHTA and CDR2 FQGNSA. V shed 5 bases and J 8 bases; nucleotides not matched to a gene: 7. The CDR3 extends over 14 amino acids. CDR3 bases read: TGTGCCAGCAGCGAGGACAGGGGGACGGTTACG. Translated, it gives CASSEDRGTVT. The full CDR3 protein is CASSEDRGTVTQYF.

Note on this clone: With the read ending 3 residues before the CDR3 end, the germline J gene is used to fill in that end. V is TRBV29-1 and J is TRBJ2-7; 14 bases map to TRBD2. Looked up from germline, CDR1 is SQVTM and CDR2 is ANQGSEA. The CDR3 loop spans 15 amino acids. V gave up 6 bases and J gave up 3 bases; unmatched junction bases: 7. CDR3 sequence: CSVGGLAGEFYEQYF. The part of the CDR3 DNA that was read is TGCAGCGTGGGGGGACTAGCGGGAGAGTTCTACGAG.

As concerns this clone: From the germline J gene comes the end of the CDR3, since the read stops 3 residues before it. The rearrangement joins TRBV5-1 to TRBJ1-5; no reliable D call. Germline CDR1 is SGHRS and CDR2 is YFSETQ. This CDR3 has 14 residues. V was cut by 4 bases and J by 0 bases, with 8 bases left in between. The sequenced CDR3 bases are TGCGCCAGCAGCGTAGACACTAGCAATCAGCCC. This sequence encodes CASSVDTSNQP. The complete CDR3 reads CASSVDTSNQPQHF.

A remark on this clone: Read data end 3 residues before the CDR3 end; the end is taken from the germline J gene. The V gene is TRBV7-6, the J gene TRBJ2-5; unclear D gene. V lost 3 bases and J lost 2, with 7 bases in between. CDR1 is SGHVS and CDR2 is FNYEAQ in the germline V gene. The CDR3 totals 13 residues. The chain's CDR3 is CASSLRWQETQYF. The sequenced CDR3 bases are TGTGCCAGCAGCTTGCGGTGGCAAGAGACC.

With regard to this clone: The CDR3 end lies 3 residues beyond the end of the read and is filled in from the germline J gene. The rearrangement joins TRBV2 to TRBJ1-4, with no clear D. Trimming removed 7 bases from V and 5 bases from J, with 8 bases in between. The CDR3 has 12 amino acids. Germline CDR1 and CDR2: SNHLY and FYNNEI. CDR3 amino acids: CASNSFNEKLFF. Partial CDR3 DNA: TGTGCCAGCAACAGCTTCAATGAAAAA.

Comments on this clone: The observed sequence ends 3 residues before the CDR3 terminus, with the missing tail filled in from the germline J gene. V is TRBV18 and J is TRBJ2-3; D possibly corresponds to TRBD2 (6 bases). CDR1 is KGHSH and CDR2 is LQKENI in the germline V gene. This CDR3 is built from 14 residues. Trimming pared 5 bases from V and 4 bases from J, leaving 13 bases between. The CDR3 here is CASSSTGTSDTQYF. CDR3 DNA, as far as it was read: TGTGCCAGCTCATCAACCGGGACTTCAGATACG.

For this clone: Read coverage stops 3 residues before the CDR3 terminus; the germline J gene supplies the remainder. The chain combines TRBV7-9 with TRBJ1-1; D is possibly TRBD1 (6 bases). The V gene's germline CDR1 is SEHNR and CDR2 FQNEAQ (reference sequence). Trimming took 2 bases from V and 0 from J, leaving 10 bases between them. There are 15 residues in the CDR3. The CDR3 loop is CASSLRGIMNTEAFF. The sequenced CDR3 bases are TGTGCCAGCAGCTTAAGGGGGATCATGAACACTGAA.

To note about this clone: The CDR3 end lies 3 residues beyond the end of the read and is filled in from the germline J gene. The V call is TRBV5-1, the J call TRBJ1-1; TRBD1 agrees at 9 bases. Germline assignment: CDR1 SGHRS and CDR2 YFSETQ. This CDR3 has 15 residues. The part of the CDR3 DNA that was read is TGCGCCAGCAGACCTTGGGACAGGGATTTCCCCGAA. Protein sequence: CASRPWDRDFPE. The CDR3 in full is CASRPWDRDFPEAFF.

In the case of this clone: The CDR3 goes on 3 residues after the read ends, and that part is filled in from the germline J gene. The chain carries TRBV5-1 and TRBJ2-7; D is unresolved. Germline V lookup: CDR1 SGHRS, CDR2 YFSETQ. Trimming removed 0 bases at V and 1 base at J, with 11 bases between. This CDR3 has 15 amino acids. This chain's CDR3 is CASSLEGDNSYEQYF. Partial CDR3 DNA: TGCGCCAGCAGCTTGGAGGGTGACAATTCCTACGAG.

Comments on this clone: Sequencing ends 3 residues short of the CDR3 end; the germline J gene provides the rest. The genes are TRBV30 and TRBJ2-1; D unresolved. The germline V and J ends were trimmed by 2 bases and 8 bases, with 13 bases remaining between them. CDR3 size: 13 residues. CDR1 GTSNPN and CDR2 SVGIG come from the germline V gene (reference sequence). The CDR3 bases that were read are TGTGCCTGGAGTTTGTACCCAAGGGATGAG. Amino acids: CAWSLYPRDE. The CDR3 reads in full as CAWSLYPRDEQFF.

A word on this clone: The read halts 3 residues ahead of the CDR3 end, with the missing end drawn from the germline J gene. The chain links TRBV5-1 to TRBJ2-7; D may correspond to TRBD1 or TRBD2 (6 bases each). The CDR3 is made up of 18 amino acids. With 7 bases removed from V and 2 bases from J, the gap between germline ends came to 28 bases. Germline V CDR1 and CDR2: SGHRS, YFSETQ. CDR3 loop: CASGTSTGAQENTYEQYF. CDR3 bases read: TGCGCCAGCGGGACATCAACGGGAGCTCAAGAGAACACCTACGAG.

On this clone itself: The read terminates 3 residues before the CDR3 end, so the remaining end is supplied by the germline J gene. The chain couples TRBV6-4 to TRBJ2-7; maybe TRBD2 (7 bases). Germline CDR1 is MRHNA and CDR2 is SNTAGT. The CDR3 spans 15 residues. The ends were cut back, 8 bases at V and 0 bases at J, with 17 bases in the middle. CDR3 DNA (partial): TGTGCCAGCTCAGTGTGGGGGGGCCCCTCCTACGAG. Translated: CASSVWGGPSYE. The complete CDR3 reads CASSVWGGPSYEQYF.

The chain's CDR3 is CASSEEAGGYGYTF. CDR3 bases read: TGTGCCAGCAGTGAAGAGGCAGGAGGTTATGGC. This chain links TRBV6-1 with TRBJ1-2; D remains ambiguous. The observed sequence ends 3 residues before the CDR3 terminus, with the missing tail filled in from the germline J gene. The CDR3 has 14 amino acids. The V gene lost 1 base and the J gene lost 5 bases, with 11 bases spanning the gap. Germline V gene sequence: CDR1 MNHNS, CDR2 SASEGT.

The CDR3 protein is CASSDRGGTEAFF. The covered CDR3 bases are TGTGCCAGCAGTGACAGGGGGGGGACTGAA. This rearrangement joins TRBV6-4 to TRBJ1-1; possible D gene TRBD1, 6 bases. The sequence runs out 3 residues before the end of the CDR3; the remainder is reconstructed from the germline J gene. The germline V gene has CDR1 MRHNA and CDR2 SNTAGT. Trimming left V 2 bases short and J 5 bases short, with 9 bases between. CDR3 length: 13 residues.

The CDR3 protein is CASSLESAGELETQYF. The CDR3 DNA, read in part, is TGTGCCAGCAGCTTAGAGTCGGCAGGGGAGTTAGAGACC. This sequence joins TRBV7-6 and TRBJ2-5; D possibly corresponds to TRBD1 (6 bases). Read coverage stops 3 residues before the CDR3 terminus; the germline J gene supplies the remainder. The germline gives CDR1 SGHVS, CDR2 FNYEAQ. The CDR3 runs to 16 residues. Trimming removed 1 base at V and 4 bases at J, with 16 bases between.

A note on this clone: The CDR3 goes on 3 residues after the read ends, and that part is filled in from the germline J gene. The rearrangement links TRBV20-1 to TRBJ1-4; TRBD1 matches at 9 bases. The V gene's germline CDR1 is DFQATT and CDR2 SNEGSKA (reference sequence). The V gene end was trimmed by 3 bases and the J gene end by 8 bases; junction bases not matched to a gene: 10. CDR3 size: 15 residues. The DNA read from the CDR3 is TGCAGTGCTAGGGGACAGGGAGGGGAATCAGAAAAA. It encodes CSARGQGGESEK. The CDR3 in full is CSARGQGGESEKLFF.

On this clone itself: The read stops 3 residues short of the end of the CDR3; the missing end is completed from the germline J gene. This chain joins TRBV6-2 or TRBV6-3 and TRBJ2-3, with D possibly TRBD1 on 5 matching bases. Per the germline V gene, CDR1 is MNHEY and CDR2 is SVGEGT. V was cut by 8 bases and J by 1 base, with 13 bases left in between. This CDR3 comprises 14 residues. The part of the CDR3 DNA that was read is TGTGCCAGCGGGCGGACACTCCGCACAGATACG. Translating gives CASGRTLRTDT. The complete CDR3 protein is CASGRTLRTDTQYF.

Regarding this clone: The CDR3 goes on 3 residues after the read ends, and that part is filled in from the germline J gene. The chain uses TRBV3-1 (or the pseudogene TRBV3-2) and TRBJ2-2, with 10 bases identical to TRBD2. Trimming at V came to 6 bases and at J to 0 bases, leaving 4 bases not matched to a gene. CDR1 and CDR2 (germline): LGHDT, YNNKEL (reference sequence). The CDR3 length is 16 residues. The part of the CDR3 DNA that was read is TGTGCCAGCAGACCAGGACTAGCGGCGAACACCGGGGAG. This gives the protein CASRPGLAANTGE. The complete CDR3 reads CASRPGLAANTGELFF.

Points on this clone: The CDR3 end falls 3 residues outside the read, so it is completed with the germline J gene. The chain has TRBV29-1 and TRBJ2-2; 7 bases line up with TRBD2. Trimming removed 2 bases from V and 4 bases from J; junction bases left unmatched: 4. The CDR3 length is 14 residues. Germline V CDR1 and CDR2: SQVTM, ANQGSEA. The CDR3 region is CSVEPSGSTGELFF. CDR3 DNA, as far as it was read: TGCAGCGTTGAACCTAGCGGAAGCACCGGGGAG.

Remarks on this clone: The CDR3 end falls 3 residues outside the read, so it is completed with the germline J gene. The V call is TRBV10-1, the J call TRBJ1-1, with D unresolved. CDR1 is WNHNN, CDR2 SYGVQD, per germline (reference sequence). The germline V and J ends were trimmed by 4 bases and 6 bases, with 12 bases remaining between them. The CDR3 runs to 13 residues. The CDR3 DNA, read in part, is TGCGCCAGCAGTGCTAGGGCGGGTGCTGAA. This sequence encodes CASSARAGAE. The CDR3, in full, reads CASSARAGAEAFF.

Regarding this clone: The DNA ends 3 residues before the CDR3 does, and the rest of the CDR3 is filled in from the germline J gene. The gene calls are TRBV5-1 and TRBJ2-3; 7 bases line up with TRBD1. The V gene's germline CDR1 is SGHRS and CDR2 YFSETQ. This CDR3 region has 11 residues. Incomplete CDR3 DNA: TGCGCCAGCAGCGAACAGGGGCCG. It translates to CASSEQGP. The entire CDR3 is CASSEQGPQYF.

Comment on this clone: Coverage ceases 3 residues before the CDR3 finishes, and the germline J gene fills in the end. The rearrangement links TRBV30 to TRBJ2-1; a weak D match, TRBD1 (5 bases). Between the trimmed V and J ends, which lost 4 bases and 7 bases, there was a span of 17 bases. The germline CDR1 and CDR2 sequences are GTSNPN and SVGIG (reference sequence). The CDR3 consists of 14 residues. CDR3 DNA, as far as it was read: TGTGCCTGGATGAGTCCCGACAGTCTGAATGAG. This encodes CAWMSPDSLNE. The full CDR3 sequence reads CAWMSPDSLNEQFF.

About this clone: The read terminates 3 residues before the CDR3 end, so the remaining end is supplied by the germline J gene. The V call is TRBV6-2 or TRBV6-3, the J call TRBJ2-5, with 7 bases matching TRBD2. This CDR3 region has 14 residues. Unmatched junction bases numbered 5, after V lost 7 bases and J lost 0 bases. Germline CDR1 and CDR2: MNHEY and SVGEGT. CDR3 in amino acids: CASNWGGYQETQYF. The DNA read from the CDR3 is TGTGCCAGCAATTGGGGGGGGTACCAAGAGACC.

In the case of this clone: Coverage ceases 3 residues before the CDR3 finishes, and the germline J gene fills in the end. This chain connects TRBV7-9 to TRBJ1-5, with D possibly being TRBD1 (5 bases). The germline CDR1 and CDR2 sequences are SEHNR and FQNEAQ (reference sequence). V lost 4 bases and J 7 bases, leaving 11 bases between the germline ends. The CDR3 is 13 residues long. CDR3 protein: CASSSLGGQPQHF. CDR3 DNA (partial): TGTGCCAGCAGCTCTCTGGGGGGGCAGCCC.

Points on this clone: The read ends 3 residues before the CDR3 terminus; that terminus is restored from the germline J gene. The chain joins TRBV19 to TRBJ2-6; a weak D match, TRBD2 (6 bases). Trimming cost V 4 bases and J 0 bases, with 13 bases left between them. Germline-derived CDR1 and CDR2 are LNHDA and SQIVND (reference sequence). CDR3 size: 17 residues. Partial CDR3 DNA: TGTGCCAGTAGTAACCGGGACTGGAGCTCTGGGGCCAACGTC. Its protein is CASSNRDWSSGANV. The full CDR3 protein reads CASSNRDWSSGANVLTF.

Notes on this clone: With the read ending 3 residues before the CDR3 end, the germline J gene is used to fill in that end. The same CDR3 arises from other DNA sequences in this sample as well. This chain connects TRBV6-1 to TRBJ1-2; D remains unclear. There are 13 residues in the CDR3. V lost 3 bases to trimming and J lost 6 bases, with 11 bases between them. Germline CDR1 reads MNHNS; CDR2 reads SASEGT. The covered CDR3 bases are TGTGCCAGCAGTGATAGGGCGGGCGATGGC. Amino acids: CASSDRAGDG. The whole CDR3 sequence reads CASSDRAGDGYTF.

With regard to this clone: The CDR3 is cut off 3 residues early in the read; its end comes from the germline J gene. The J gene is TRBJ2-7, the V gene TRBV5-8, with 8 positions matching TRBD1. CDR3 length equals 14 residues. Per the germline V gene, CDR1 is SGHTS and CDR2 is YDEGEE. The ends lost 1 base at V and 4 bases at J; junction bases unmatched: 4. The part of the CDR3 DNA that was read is TGTGCCAGCAGCTTGCAGGGGGCTTCTTACGAG. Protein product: CASSLQGASYE. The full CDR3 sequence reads CASSLQGASYEQYF.

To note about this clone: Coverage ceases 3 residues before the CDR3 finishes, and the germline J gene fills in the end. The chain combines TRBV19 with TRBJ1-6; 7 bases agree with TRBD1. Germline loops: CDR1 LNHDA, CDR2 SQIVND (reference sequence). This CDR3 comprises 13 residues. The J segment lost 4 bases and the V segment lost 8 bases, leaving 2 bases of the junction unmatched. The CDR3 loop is CASGDRYNSPLHF. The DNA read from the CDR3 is TGTGCCAGTGGGGACAGATATAATTCACCC.

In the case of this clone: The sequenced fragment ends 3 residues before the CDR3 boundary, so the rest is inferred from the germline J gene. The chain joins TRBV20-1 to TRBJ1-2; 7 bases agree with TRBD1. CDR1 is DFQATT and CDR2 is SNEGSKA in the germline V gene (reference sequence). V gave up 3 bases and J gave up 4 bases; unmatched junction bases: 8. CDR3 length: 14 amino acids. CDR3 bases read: TGCAGTGCTAGTGACAGGGCGGGAAGCTATGGC. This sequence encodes CSASDRAGSYG. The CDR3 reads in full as CSASDRAGSYGYTF.

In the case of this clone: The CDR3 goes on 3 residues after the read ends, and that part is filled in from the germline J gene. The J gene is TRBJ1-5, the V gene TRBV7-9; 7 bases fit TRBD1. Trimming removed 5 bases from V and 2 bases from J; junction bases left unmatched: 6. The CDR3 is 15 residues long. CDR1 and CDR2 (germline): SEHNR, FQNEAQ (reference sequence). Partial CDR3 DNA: TGTGCCAGCAGCCGCGACAGGGTTGGCAATCAGCCC. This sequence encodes CASSRDRVGNQP. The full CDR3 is CASSRDRVGNQPQHF.